The 3 T cell receptor beta chains below all came from one sample that was sequenced in a study of immune evolution from preneoplasia to lung adenocarcinoma. Method: immunoSEQ multiplex PCR; TCRdb's copy keeps in-frame clones and lacks some. The repertoire consists of 5,800 or so clones, with around 85% occurring once and the leading ten covering roughly 10%. Material for sequencing was FFPE normal lung tissue adjacent to the tumor. The receptors stem from a person between 50 and 69 years old with lung adenocarcinoma.

The chain joins TRBV5-1 to TRBJ2-2, with 7 bases fitting TRBD2. With 2 bases clipped from V and 5 bases from J, the junction kept 9 bases outside the gene matches. Germline values: CDR1 SGHRS, CDR2 YFSETQ. The CDR3 consists of 16 residues. CDR3 sequence reads: CASSFPGTTSTGELFF. CDR3 bases: TGCGCCAGCAGCTTTCCCGGGACTACCTCTACCGGGGAGCTGTTTTTT.

The rearrangement uses TRBV7-9 and TRBJ2-7; no reliable D call. Per the germline V gene, CDR1 is SEHNR and CDR2 is FQNEAQ (reference sequence). The V end lost 6 bases, the J end lost 0 bases, and 15 bases lay between the germline ends. The CDR3 runs to 15 residues. Here the CDR3 reads CASSDDSRSSYEQYF. The CDR3 coding sequence is TGTGCCAGCAGTGACGATTCTAGGAGCTCCTACGAGCAGTACTTC.

The chain carries TRBV18 and TRBJ1-1; no clear D. The CDR3 is made up of 11 amino acids. The germline V gene encodes CDR1 KGHSH and CDR2 LQKENI. Trimming took off 4 bases at V and 0 bases at J, with 0 bases between the two ends. This CDR3 is CASSLNTEAFF. In nucleotides, the CDR3 is TGTGCCAGCTCACTGAACACTGAAGCTTTCTTT.